This T cell receptor (beta chain) was profiled in a study of T cell clusters in autoimmune cytopenias. One tube held mixed TRB-A and TRB-B primer pools for touch-down PCR. TCRdb derives one entry per CDR3 protein from the multiplex PCR reads, leaving out DNA. The sample spans about 6,300 distinct CDR3 sequences; the ten largest clones claim 4.9%. Study results and caveats: TRB repertoire shifts in secondary cytopenia and chronic lymphocytic leukemia mostly reflected lymphoma, not autoimmunity.

Each sample's input was 250 to 300 ng genomic DNA, some 38,000 genome equivalents. Concerning this clonotype itself: Its antigen is still unknown.

The CDR3 has 15 residues. The germline CDR1 and CDR2 sequences are MNHEY and SMNVEV (reference sequence). This TCR was sampled from a human donor with an autoimmune cytopenia or autoimmune hepatitis (not recorded which). The V gene is TRBV27, the J gene TRBJ2-7. Sequences were obtained from peripheral blood. The CDR3 loop reads CASSLSGQAYGEQYF.